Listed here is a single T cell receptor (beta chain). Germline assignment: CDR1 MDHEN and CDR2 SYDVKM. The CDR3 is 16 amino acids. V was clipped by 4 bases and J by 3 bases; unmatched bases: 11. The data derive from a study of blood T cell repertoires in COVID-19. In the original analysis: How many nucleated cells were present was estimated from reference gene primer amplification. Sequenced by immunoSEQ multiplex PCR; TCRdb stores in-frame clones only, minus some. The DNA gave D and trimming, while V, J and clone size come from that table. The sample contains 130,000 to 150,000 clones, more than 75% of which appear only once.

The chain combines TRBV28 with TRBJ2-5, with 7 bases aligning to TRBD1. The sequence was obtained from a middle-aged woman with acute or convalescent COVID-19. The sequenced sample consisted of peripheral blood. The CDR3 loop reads CASSSSQGRTKETQYF. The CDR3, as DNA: TGTGCCAGCAGTTCTTCACAGGGGCGCACTAAAGAGACCCAGTACTTC.